Sequencing of this T cell receptor beta chain was carried out in a study of T cell responses to AZD1222 COVID-19 vaccine (dated by TCRdb to the early 2020s). At the level of the whole study: TCR sequencing was performed for roughly 250 trial participants, of whom roughly 200 were given two doses of AZD1222 and around 26 were given two doses of MenACWY control vaccine. Trial participants were enrolled into age subgroups of 18-55, 56-69 and 70-plus years, which contained 148, 28 and 57 TCR-sequenced participants, respectively. Study-wide findings and limitations: Reportedly, almost half of the unique spike-specific TCRs recognized epitopes lying outside the regions that are mutated in the B.1.351 and B.1.1.7 variants. Spike-specific TCR breadth and depth rose significantly after two AZD1222 doses compared with day 0 and with MenACWY recipients. Most participants were white British and females outnumbered males, and the authors suggested that clonal diversity may have been underestimated. The 56-69-year group was small, and its depth increase did not reach significance, likely because of low power. Conclusions about previously exposed vaccinees were limited because only a handful of AZD1222 recipients were SARS-CoV-2 seropositive at baseline. Because no day 14 peak-response samples were available, the repertoires could be characterized only after the peak T cell response. The vaccine-associated CD4 TCRs covered the entire spike protein, and the dominant responses fell in regions 160-218 and 743-854.

V ends up 3 bases short and J 0 bases short, with an unmatched junction base count of 2. Taken from the germline V gene, the CDR1 and CDR2 loops are SNHLY and FYNNEI. CDR3 length: 15 amino acids, cysteine to phenylalanine. Of the read, only the CDR3 DNA is kept; its 45 bases are in frame from base 1. Explained via the paper, the time point label denotes: about 28 days (+/-7) after the second vaccine dose. AZD1222 recipients with second doses at about 4 weeks or about 12 weeks were pooled, because spike-specific TCR depth and breadth did not differ between schedules. Samples from vaccinated people were obtained from the UK trials COV001 and COV002, which included a single-blind randomized controlled phase 2/3 trial of AZD1222 (ChAdOx1 nCoV-19) in healthy adults. For TCRbeta chain sequencing, PBMC samples were collected from trial participants at day 0 and at day 28 after the second dose. The CDR3 regions of human TCRbeta chains were analyzed by immunosequencing. For the original study's pipeline: Repertoire TCRs were checked for matches against a reference library of SARS-CoV-2-specific TCRs that had been generated using the MIRA antigen-specificity platform. Breadth was defined as the fraction of unique TCRs that were SARS-CoV-2-associated, and depth was defined as the fraction of total T cells that were SARS-CoV-2-associated. Using the MIRA data, each spike-specific TCR was assigned both to the spike region to which the TCR was reactive and to a CD4 or CD8 class. Log10-transformed breadth and depth values were compared by one-way ANOVA with Sidak's multiple comparisons tests. Sourced from immuneACCESS, this table was stored by TCRdb with only in-frame sequences that have V and J called. A share of the clones is absent; for the studies checked, an unresolved V gene accounts for under half, and the remainder has no known explanation. V, J and clone size are those of that table, while D and trimming were read from the DNA. The sample includes approximately 170,000 clones, with around 88% observed a single time. The ten largest clones capture over 1% of the sample.

With regard to this clone: Its binding antigen is unknown. The sample holds no much larger clone one base away, and base qualities are not on file.

The sample was peripheral blood, taken 28 days after the second AZD1222 dose. The receptor chain draws on TRBV2 and TRBJ1-3; 7 bases in the middle match TRBD1. The receptor comes from an adult who received the AZD1222 COVID-19 vaccine. The CDR3 corresponds to CASSEGQISGNTIYF. At the DNA level, the sequence is TGTGCCAGCAGTGAGGGACAGATCTCTGGAAACACCATATATTTT. Beyond the CDR3, the reference TRBV2 and TRBJ1-3 genes provide the residues; the full variable domain reads: EPEVTQTPSHQVTQMGQEVILRCVPISNHLYFYWYRQILGQKVEFLVSFYNNEISEKSEIFDDQFSVERPDGSNFTLKIRSTKLEDSAMYFCASSEGQISGNTIYFGEGSWLTVV.